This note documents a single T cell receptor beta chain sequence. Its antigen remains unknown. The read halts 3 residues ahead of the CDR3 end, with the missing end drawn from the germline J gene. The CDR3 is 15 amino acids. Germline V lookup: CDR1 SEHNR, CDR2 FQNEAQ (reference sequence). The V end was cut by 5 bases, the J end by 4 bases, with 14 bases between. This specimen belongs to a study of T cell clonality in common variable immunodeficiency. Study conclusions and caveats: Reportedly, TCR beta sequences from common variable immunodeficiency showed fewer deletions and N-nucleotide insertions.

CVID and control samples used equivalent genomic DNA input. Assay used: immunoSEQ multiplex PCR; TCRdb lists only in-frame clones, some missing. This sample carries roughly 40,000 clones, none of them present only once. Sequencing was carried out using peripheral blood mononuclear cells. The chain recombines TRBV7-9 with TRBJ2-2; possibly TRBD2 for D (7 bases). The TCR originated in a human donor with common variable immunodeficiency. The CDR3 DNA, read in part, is TGTGCCAGCAGCACAGGGTGGGGGGGCACCGGGGAG. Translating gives CASSTGWGGTGE. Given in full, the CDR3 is CASSTGWGGTGELFF.